These 7 T cell receptor beta chains originate from one sample sequenced in a study of OX40 agonist ivuxolimab in advanced cancers. Libraries were prepared by immunoSEQ multiplex PCR; TCRdb keeps only in-frame clonotypes and omits some of them. Here the sample spans some 80,000 clones, 85% to 90% being singletons. The sequenced sample was CD4+ or CD8+ T cells sorted from blood, obtained in a trial of the OX40 agonist ivuxolimab. The receptors were gathered from an adult with an advanced solid tumor such as melanoma, head and neck, liver or kidney cancer.

The CDR3: CASSPGLSFYNEQFF. The CDR3 DNA reads as TGTGCCAGCAGCCCGGGACTATCATTCTACAATGAGCAGTTCTTC. The chain joins TRBV7-9 to TRBJ2-1, with 7 bases that match TRBD2. The germline V gene has CDR1 SEHNR and CDR2 FQNEAQ (reference sequence). This CDR3 is built from 15 residues. The J segment lost 3 bases and the V segment lost 5 bases, leaving 7 bases of the junction unmatched.

The J gene is TRBJ2-1, the V gene TRBV5-1; D unresolved. Trimming cost V 0 bases and J 7 bases, with 8 bases left between them. This CDR3 comprises 13 residues. CDR1 is SGHRS and CDR2 is YFSETQ in the germline V gene. The CDR3 nucleotides are TGCGCCAGCAGCTTGGACACGCAGAATGAGCAGTTCTTC. Translation: CASSLDTQNEQFF.

The V call is TRBV5-1, the J call TRBJ2-7; possibly TRBD1 for D (6 bases). The CDR3 is 14 residues long. V was shortened by 0 bases and J by 4 bases, with 11 bases between the two germline ends. The germline V gene has CDR1 SGHRS and CDR2 YFSETQ. The CDR3 region has the DNA TGCGCCAGCAGCTTGGGTGGACAGCTTTACGAGCAGTACTTC. Its protein product is CASSLGGQLYEQYF. The full variable domain, in which reference TRBV5-1 and TRBJ2-7 provide the parts outside the CDR3, is KAGVTQTPRYLIKTRGQQVTLSCSPISGHRSVSWYQQTPGQGLQFLFEYFSETQRNKGNFPGRFSGRQFSNSRSEMNVSTLELGDSALYLCASSLGGQLYEQYFGPGTRLTVT.

This sequence joins TRBV21-1 and TRBJ1-3. TRBV21-1 constitutes a pseudogene. CDR3 length equals 12 residues. CDR3 in amino acids: CASSRKCCTIYF. The DNA for the CDR3 is TGTGCCAGCAGCAGAAAGTGCTGCACCATATATTTT.

Of note for this clone: This same CDR3 is encoded by further DNA sequences in the sample. V usage is TRBV11-2 and J usage is TRBJ1-1; 7 positions agree with TRBD1. The CDR3 is 14 amino acids. Germline V gene data show CDR1 as SGHAT and CDR2 as FQNNGV. The V and J ends lost 2 bases and 1 base, in that order; junction bases with no gene match: 1. The CDR3 coding sequence is TGTGCCAGCAGCTTAAGGACAGGGAACACTGAAGCTTTCTTT. Its protein is CASSLRTGNTEAFF.

This chain links TRBV28 with TRBJ1-5; D may be TRBD1 (5 bases). Germline V lookup: CDR1 MDHEN, CDR2 SYDVKM. The CDR3 totals 14 residues. V was clipped by 7 bases and J by 3 bases, with 13 bases between them. The CDR3 loop is CASNRAGSNQPQHF. The CDR3 DNA is TGTGCCAGCAATAGGGCAGGGTCCAATCAGCCCCAGCATTTT. Using reference TRBV28 and TRBJ1-5 for the parts outside the CDR3, the full variable domain is DVKVTQSSRYLVKRTGEKVFLECVQDMDHENMFWYRQDPGLGLRLIYFSYDVKMKEKGDIPEGYSVSREKKERFSLILESASTNQTSMYLCASNRAGSNQPQHFGDGTRLSIL.

The chain recombines TRBV5-1 with TRBJ2-1; the D gene is possibly TRBD2 (5 bases). V shed 0 bases and J shed 0 bases, with 22 bases lying between them. The germline V gene encodes CDR1 SGHRS and CDR2 YFSETQ. This CDR3 is 20 amino acids long. CDR3 nucleotide sequence: TGCGCCAGCAGCTTGGCTGCGAGCGGCTTTAATTCGGCCTCCTACAATGAGCAGTTCTTC. Translated: CASSLAASGFNSASYNEQFF.